This T cell receptor beta chain emerged from a study of T cells in narcolepsy. V lost 5 bases, J lost 3 bases, and 13 bases lay in between. Germline assignment: CDR1 MDHEN and CDR2 SYDVKM. The CDR3 has 15 residues. The method was immunoSEQ multiplex PCR; TCRdb's version includes in-frame clones alone and lacks a portion of them. The sample contains tens of thousands of clones, 75% to 90% of which appear only once. The J gene is TRBJ1-4, the V gene TRBV28; possible D gene TRBD1, 6 bases. The receptor's source is a human donor in good health. The sequenced sample consisted of memory (CD45RA-) CD4+ T cells from blood. The CDR3 here is CASSTAGVSNEKLFF. CDR3 sequence (DNA): TGTGCCAGCAGTACTGCAGGGGTATCTAATGAAAAACTGTTTTTT. Variable domain in full (rest from reference TRBV28 and TRBJ1-4): DVKVTQSSRYLVKRTGEKVFLECVQDMDHENMFWYRQDPGLGLRLIYFSYDVKMKEKGDIPEGYSVSREKKERFSLILESASTNQTSMYLCASSTAGVSNEKLFFGSGTQLSVL.